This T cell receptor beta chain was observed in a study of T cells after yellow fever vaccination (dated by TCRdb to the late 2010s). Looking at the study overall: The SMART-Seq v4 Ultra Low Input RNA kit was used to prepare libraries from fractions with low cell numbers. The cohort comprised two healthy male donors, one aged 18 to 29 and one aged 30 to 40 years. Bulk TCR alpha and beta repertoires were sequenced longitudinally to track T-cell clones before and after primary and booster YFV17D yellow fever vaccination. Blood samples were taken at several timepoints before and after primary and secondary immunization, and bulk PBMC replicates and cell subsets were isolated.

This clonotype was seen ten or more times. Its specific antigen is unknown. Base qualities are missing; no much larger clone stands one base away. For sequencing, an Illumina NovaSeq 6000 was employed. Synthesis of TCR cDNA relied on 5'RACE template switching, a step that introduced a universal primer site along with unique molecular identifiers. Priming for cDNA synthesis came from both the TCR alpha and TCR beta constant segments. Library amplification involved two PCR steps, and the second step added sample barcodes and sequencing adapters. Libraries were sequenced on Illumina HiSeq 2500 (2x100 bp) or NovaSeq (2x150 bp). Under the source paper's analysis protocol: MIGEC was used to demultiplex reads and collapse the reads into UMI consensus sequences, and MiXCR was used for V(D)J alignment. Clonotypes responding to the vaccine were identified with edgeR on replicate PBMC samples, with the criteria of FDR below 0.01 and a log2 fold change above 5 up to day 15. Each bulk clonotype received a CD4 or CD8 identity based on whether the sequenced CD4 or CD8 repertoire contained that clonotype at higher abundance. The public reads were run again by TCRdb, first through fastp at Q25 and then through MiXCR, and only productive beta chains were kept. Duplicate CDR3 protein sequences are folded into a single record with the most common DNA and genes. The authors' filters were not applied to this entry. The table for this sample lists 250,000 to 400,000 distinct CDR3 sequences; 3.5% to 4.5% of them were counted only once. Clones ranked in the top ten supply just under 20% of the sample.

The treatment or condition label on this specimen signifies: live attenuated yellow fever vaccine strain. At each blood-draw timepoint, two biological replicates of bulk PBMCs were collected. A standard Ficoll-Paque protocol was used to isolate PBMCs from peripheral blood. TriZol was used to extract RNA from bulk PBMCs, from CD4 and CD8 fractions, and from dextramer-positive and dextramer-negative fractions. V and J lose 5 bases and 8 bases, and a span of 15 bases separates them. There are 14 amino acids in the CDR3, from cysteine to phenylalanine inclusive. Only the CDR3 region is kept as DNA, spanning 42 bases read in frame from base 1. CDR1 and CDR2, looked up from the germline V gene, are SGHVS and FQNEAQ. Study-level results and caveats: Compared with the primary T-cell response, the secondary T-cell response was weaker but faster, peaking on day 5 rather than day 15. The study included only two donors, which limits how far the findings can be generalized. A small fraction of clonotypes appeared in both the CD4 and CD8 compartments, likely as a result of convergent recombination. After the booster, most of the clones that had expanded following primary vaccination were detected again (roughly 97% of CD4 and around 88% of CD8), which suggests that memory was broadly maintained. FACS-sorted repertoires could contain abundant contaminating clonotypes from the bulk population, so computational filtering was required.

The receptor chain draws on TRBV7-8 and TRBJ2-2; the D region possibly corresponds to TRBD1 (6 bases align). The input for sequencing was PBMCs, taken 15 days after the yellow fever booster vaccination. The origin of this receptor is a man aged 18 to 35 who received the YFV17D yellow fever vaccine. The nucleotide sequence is TGTGCCAGCAGCCGAAATACAGGGTCGGGGGAGCTGTTTTTT. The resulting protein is CASSRNTGSGELFF.